Below, 27 T cell receptor beta chains from the same sample are listed, as sequenced in a study of siplizumab effects on memory and regulatory T cells. Using immunoSEQ multiplex PCR, the repertoire was profiled, and TCRdb retains in-frame clones only, with some absent. The sample yields about 100,000 clones, 94% seen once. The specimen sequenced was non-Treg CD4+ T cells sorted from blood. These receptors were taken from a human donor in good health.

The chain uses TRBV15 and TRBJ1-1; D is perhaps TRBD1 (5 bases). CDR1 is LNHNV, CDR2 YYDKDF, per germline (reference sequence). This CDR3 region has 14 residues. V dropped 6 bases and J dropped 4 bases, with 15 bases sitting between them. The CDR3 nucleotides read TGTGCCACCAGACCGGGGGGAGGAAGCACTGAAGCTTTCTTT. Translating gives CATRPGGGSTEAFF.

The chain recombines TRBV7-3 with TRBJ2-5, with D tentatively TRBD1 or TRBD2 (5 bases each). V shed 5 bases and J shed 3 bases, with 10 bases lying between them. In germline, CDR1 is SGHTA, CDR2 FQGTGA. The CDR3 spans 13 residues. CDR3 amino acids: CASSRDGKETQYF. The CDR3 DNA is TGTGCCAGCAGCAGGGACGGGAAAGAGACCCAGTACTTC.

J is TRBJ2-1 and V is TRBV27; TRBD1 might be the D (5 bases). CDR3 length equals 11 residues. Germline CDR1 is MNHEY and CDR2 is SMNVEV (reference sequence). Between the trimmed V and J ends, which lost 4 bases and 13 bases, there was a span of 11 bases. In DNA, the CDR3 is TGTGCCAGCAGTTACGAGACAGACCAGTTCTTC. Protein product: CASSYETDQFF.

The chain employs TRBV5-1 and TRBJ2-1, with 7 bases identical to TRBD1. The CDR3 contains 16 residues. Germline V gene sequence: CDR1 SGHRS, CDR2 YFSETQ. V was clipped by 4 bases and J by 5 bases; unmatched bases: 12. CDR3 loop: CASSSPGGVMDNEQFF. CDR3 nucleotides: TGCGCCAGCAGCAGTCCAGGGGGAGTGATGGACAATGAGCAGTTCTTC. The whole variable domain, remainder taken from reference TRBV5-1 and TRBJ2-1, is KAGVTQTPRYLIKTRGQQVTLSCSPISGHRSVSWYQQTPGQGLQFLFEYFSETQRNKGNFPGRFSGRQFSNSRSEMNVSTLELGDSALYLCASSSPGGVMDNEQFFGPGTRLTVL.

The chain is built from TRBV19 and TRBJ2-3; the D gene is possibly TRBD2 (7 bases). The germline gives CDR1 LNHDA, CDR2 SQIVND (reference sequence). V dropped 3 bases and J dropped 7 bases, with 17 bases sitting between them. This CDR3 comprises 15 residues. The DNA of the CDR3 is TGTGCCAGTAGTATCCCTTCGGGGGGCTTTAATACGCAGTATTTT. Translated: CASSIPSGGFNTQYF. The whole variable domain, remainder taken from reference TRBV19 and TRBJ2-3, is DGGITQSPKYLFRKEGQNVTLSCEQNLNHDAMYWYRQDPGQGLRLIYYSQIVNDFQKGDIAEGYSVSREKKESFPLTVTSAQKNPTAFYLCASSIPSGGFNTQYFGPGTRLTVL.

The V call is TRBV21-1, the J call TRBJ2-4; TRBD1 reflects the table's D call only, with no check against the DNA. TRBV21-1 is marked as a pseudogene. The CDR3 has 14 amino acids. The CDR3 coding sequence is TGTGCCAGCAGCTCAGTCCCGGCCAAAAACATTCAGTACTTC. Encoded protein: CASSSVPAKNIQYF.

V usage is TRBV7-9 and J usage is TRBJ1-4; 7 bases map to TRBD1. V shed 5 bases and J 8 bases; nucleotides not matched to a gene: 8. Germline V lookup: CDR1 SEHNR, CDR2 FQNEAQ (reference sequence). The CDR3 extends over 14 amino acids. The DNA for the CDR3 is TGTGCCAGCAGCCCGACAGGGCTTGGAGAAAAACTGTTTTTT. Its translation is CASSPTGLGEKLFF.

This rearrangement joins TRBV28 to TRBJ1-2; 7 bases are shared with TRBD1. Germline trimming cut 5 bases from V and 6 bases from J; bases unmatched to any gene: 6. The V gene's germline CDR1 is MDHEN and CDR2 SYDVKM. CDR3 length: 13 residues. In DNA, the CDR3 is TGTGCCAGCAGTCCGACAGGGTGGGATGGCTACACCTTC. It translates to CASSPTGWDGYTF.

This chain uses TRBV19 with TRBJ1-4; no clear D. The CDR3 length is 20 residues. V lost 6 bases and J 3 bases, leaving 29 bases between the germline ends. Germline V gene data show CDR1 as LNHDA and CDR2 as SQIVND (reference sequence). The CDR3 bases are TGTGCCAGTAGAATTAAAACGACACCCAACTGTGGGTGGGCTAATGAAAAACTGTTTTTT. Its translation is CASRIKTTPNCGWANEKLFF.

This sequence joins TRBV10-2 and TRBJ2-3; D may be TRBD2 (7 bases). The CDR3 is made up of 14 amino acids. V gave up 6 bases and J gave up 0 bases, with 10 bases separating them. Germline CDR1 and CDR2: WSHSY and SAAADI. In DNA, the CDR3 is TGCGCCAGCAGCTCGGGGGGCAGCACAGATACGCAGTATTTT. It codes for CASSSGGSTDTQYF.

The chain uses TRBV6-1 and TRBJ2-7; 8 bases match TRBD1. With 6 bases clipped from V and 12 bases from J, the junction kept 1 base outside the gene matches. The length of the CDR3 is 9 residues. Germline V gene lookup returns CDR1 MNHNS and CDR2 SASEGT. The CDR3 DNA reads TGTGCCAGCAGAGACAGGGGGTACTTC. Residues: CASRDRGYF.

The chain joins TRBV28 to TRBJ1-5; D possibly corresponds to TRBD1 (6 bases). There are 16 residues in the CDR3. Trimming cost V 6 bases and J 2 bases, with 17 bases left between them. CDR1 and CDR2 from the germline V gene are MDHEN and SYDVKM. Written as DNA, the CDR3 is TGTGCCAGCAGGTTTGACAGCCCAGGGGGCAATCAGCCCCAGCATTTT. This sequence encodes CASRFDSPGGNQPQHF.

This chain joins TRBV19 and TRBJ2-7, with D possibly called TRBD1 or TRBD2 (5 bases each). CDR1 is LNHDA and CDR2 is SQIVND in the germline V gene (reference sequence). This CDR3 contains 17 residues. V lost 4 bases, J lost 0 bases, and 19 bases lay in between. The CDR3 DNA follows: TGTGCCAGTAGTACGCATGGGGGAAGGACGAGCTCCTACGAGCAGTACTTC. Amino acids: CASSTHGGRTSSYEQYF.

The V and J genes are TRBV18 and TRBJ2-1, with 9 bases identical to TRBD2. V trimming: 6 bases; J trimming: 7 bases; junction bases outside the gene matches: 16. Germline values: CDR1 KGHSH, CDR2 LQKENI. The CDR3 is 17 amino acids. The CDR3 coding sequence is TGTGCCAGCTCCTTACGATACTCAGGACTAGCGCGTAATGAGCAGTTCTTC. As protein: CASSLRYSGLARNEQFF.

The V call is TRBV27, the J call TRBJ1-2; D uncertain. This CDR3 comprises 14 residues. The germline gives CDR1 MNHEY, CDR2 SMNVEV (reference sequence). V lost 6 bases, J lost 6 bases, and 17 bases lay in between. DNA of the CDR3: TGTGCCAGCAGCCTAACTGGGAATCTGGATGGCTACACCTTC. It translates to CASSLTGNLDGYTF.

Written as DNA, the CDR3 is TGTGCCAGCAGCTCGGGACAGGGTGAGGGGACCATATATTTT. Translation gives CASSSGQGEGTIYF. The gene calls are TRBV11-2 and TRBJ1-3; TRBD1 aligns across 9 bases. Germline V lookup: CDR1 SGHAT, CDR2 FQNNGV. CDR3 length: 14 amino acids. Unmatched junction bases numbered 8, after V lost 4 bases and J lost 10 bases. The whole variable domain, filled in from reference TRBV11-2 and TRBJ1-3, reads EAGVAQSPRYKIIEKRQSVAFWCNPISGHATLYWYQQILGQGPKLLIQFQNNGVVDDSQLPKDRFSAERLKGVDSTLKIQPAKLEDSAVYLCASSSGQGEGTIYFGEGSWLTVV.

The chain carries TRBV5-6 and TRBJ2-2, with D uncertain. Germline V CDR1 and CDR2: SGHDT, YYEEEE. V was pared by 0 bases and J by 8 bases, with 11 bases between. CDR3 size: 14 residues. CDR3 sequence (DNA): TGTGCCAGCAGCTTGGTATTTTCGAGGGGGGAGCTGTTTTTT. Its protein is CASSLVFSRGELFF.

The CDR3 DNA is TGTGCCAGCAGTTTATCTTTTTTTCGGACAGGGAGCTCCTACAATGAGCAGTTCTTC. Its translation: CASSLSFFRTGSSYNEQFF. The chain carries TRBV28 and TRBJ2-1; 8 nucleotides agree with TRBD1. Germline trimming cut 1 base from V and 0 bases from J; bases unmatched to any gene: 11. The germline V gene encodes CDR1 MDHEN and CDR2 SYDVKM. The CDR3 is 19 residues long.

The chain carries TRBV6-5 and TRBJ2-7, with a possible D match to TRBD2 (6 bases). CDR3 size: 15 residues. The V end was cut by 7 bases, the J end by 6 bases, with 22 bases between. The germline V gene has CDR1 MNHEY and CDR2 SVGAGI. The DNA for the CDR3 is TGTGCCAGCATCCCCTTGGGACTGGGGACCGGCGAGCAGTACTTC. The encoded protein is CASIPLGLGTGEQYF.

The table lists this clone with a few counts. This sequence joins TRBV28 and TRBJ1-2; 7 bases match TRBD1. This CDR3 comprises 12 residues. Germline CDR1 and CDR2: MDHEN and SYDVKM. V was clipped by 8 bases and J by 0 bases; unmatched bases: 0. The CDR3 nucleotides are TGTGCCAGCCAGGGGGCTAACTATGGCTACACCTTC. Its translation is CASQGANYGYTF.

The chain uses TRBV14 and TRBJ2-7; D tentatively reads TRBD1 or TRBD2 (5 bases each). CDR1 and CDR2 from the germline V gene are SGHDN and FVKESK. V lost 0 bases and J 6 bases, leaving 9 bases between the germline ends. The CDR3 length is 13 residues. The CDR3 coding sequence is TGTGCCAGCAGCCAAGATCCGAGGGGCGAGCAGTACTTC. Translating it yields CASSQDPRGEQYF.

The rearrangement links TRBV28 to TRBJ1-2, with TRBD1 as a possible D gene (6 bases). The CDR3 runs 17 residues. The V end was cut by 4 bases, the J end by 0 bases, with 18 bases between. From germline, CDR1 is MDHEN and CDR2 SYDVKM. The CDR3 sequence: CASSSYLAGHPNYGYTF. The CDR3 DNA reads TGTGCCAGCAGTTCCTATTTAGCGGGACACCCTAACTATGGCTACACCTTC.

V is TRBV19 and J is TRBJ1-6; D remains unclear. Germline-derived CDR1 and CDR2 are LNHDA and SQIVND (reference sequence). V was clipped by 3 bases and J by 0 bases, with 9 bases between them. The CDR3 sequence is 16 residues long. CDR3 amino acids: CASSMNGGSYNSPLHF. CDR3 bases: TGTGCCAGTAGTATGAATGGAGGCTCCTATAATTCACCCCTCCACTTT.

This clone has more than one count but fewer than ten. The genes are TRBV7-3 and TRBJ1-1, with D uncertain. The V and J ends lost 5 bases and 0 bases respectively, with 7 bases between them. CDR3 length: 13 amino acids. Germline-derived CDR1 and CDR2 are SGHTA and FQGTGA. As DNA, the CDR3 is TGTGCCAGCAGCGCAACCCTGAACACTGAAGCTTTCTTT. Translating gives CASSATLNTEAFF. Drawing the rest from reference TRBV7-3 and TRBJ1-1, the complete variable domain is GAGVSQTPSNKVTEKGKYVELRCDPISGHTALYWYRQSLGQGPEFLIYFQGTGAADDSGLPNDRFFAVRPEGSVSTLKIQRTERGDSAVYLCASSATLNTEAFFGQGTRLTVV.

This chain links TRBV29-1 with TRBJ2-1, with D perhaps being TRBD1 or TRBD2 (6 bases each). From germline, CDR1 is SQVTM and CDR2 ANQGSEA. The V end was cut by 7 bases, the J end by 6 bases, with 7 bases between. This CDR3 comprises 10 residues. CDR3 residues: CSAGANEQFF. DNA for the CDR3: TGCAGCGCGGGGGCCAATGAGCAGTTCTTC.

The chain recombines TRBV29-1 with TRBJ2-7; unclear D gene. This CDR3 region has 12 residues. Germline values: CDR1 SQVTM, CDR2 ANQGSEA. V lost 4 bases and J 1 base, leaving 8 bases between the germline ends. The CDR3 DNA reads as TGCAGCGTTGCAGTCAGATCCTACGAGCAGTACTTC. This encodes CSVAVRSYEQYF.

The V gene is TRBV7-8, the J gene TRBJ2-2; 8 nucleotides line up with TRBD2. Germline trimming cut 5 bases from V and 6 bases from J; bases unmatched to any gene: 8. This CDR3 has 15 residues. Germline values: CDR1 SGHVS, CDR2 FQNEAQ. CDR3 protein: CASSPAGLAAGELFF. The CDR3 nucleotides are TGTGCCAGCAGCCCGGCCGGACTAGCCGCCGGGGAGCTGTTTTTT. Drawing the rest from reference TRBV7-8 and TRBJ2-2, the complete variable domain is GAGVSQSPRYKVAKRGQDVALRCDPISGHVSLFWYQQALGQGPEFLTYFQNEAQLDKSGLPSDRFFAERPEGSVSTLKIQRTQQEDSAVYLCASSPAGLAAGELFFGEGSRLTVL.